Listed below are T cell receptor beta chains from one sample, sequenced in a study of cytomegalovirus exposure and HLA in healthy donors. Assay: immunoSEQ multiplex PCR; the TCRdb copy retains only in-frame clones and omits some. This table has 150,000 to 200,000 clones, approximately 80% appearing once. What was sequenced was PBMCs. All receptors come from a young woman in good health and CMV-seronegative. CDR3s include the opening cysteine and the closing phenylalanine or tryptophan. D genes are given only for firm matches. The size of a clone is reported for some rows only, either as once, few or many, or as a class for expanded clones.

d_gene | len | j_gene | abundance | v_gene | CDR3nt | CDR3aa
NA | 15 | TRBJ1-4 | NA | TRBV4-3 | TGCGCCAGCAGCCAAGTCTCGGGGGGGGCTGAAAAACTGTTTTTT | CASSQVSGGAEKLFF
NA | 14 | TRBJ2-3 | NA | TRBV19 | TGTGCCAGTAGTATACAAATCAGCACAGATACGCAGTATTTT | CASSIQISTDTQYF
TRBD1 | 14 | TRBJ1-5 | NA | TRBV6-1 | TGTGCCACCCGAAGGGACAGCAGCAATCAGCCCCAGCATTTT | CATRRDSSNQPQHF
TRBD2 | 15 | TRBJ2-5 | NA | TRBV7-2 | TGTGCCAGCAGCACTAGCGGGAGTTGGGGGGAGACCCAGTACTTC | CASSTSGSWGETQYF
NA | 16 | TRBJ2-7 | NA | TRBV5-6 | TGTGCCAGCAGCTTTAGGCGGGGTATAAGCCCTGGGGAGCAGTACTTC | CASSFRRGISPGEQYF
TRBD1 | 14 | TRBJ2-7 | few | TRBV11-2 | TGTGCCAGCAGCTTCGGGACAGGGGCTTACGAGCAGTACTTC | CASSFGTGAYEQYF
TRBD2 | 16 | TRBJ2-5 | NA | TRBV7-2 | TGTGCCAGCAGCTTAGTTGGGGGAGGGCTGATTGAGACCCAGTACTTC | CASSLVGGGLIETQYF
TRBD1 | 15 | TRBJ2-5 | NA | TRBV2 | TGTGCCAGCAGTGATGAGGGACAGGGGTCGGAGACCCAGTACTTC | CASSDEGQGSETQYF
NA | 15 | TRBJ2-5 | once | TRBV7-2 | TGTGCCAGCAGCTTAGGTACGGGAGATCGGGAGACCCAGTACTTC | CASSLGTGDRETQYF
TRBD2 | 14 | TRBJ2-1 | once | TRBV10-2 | TGCGCCAACAGACCGGGACTAGCGAGTAATGAGCAGTTCTTC | CANRPGLASNEQFF
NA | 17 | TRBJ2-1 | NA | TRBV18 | TGTGCCAGCTCACCTACTCAGACAGTACAATCCTACAATGAGCAGTTCTTC | CASSPTQTVQSYNEQFF
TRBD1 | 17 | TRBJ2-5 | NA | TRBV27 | TGTGCCAGCAGCTCCGGGACAGGGGAGGTCTTTGGAGAGACCCAGTACTTC | CASSSGTGEVFGETQYF
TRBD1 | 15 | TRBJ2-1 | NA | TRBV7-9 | TGTGCCAGCAGCCCCGGACAGGGGCGGGTCTATGAGCAGTTCTTC | CASSPGQGRVYEQFF
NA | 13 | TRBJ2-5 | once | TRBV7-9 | TGTGCCAGCCGATGGGGGGATCAAGAGACCCAGTACTTC | CASRWGDQETQYF
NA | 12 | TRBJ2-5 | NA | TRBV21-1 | TGTTCAGGACAGGGGGCCCAAGAGACCCAGTACTTC | CSGQGAQETQYF
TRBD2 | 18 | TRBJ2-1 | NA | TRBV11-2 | TGTGCCAGCAGCTTAGCCCTGGACGGACTAGCCTCCTACAATGAGCAGTTCTTC | CASSLALDGLASYNEQFF
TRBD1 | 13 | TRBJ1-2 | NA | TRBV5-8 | TGTGCCAGCAGCTCCGGGACAGGGATTGGCTACACCTTC | CASSSGTGIGYTF
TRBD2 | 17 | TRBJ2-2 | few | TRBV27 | TGTGCCAGCAGTTTATCGGGGTTAGCGGGAGGGATCGGGGAGCTGTTTTTT | CASSLSGLAGGIGELFF
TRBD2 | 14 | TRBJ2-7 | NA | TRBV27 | TGTGCCAGCAGGTTAGCGGGAGGGCCTTGGGAGCAGTACTTC | CASRLAGGPWEQYF
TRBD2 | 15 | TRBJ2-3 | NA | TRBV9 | TGTGCCAGCGGTCCTAGCGGGGAGGGGGGCGATACGCAGTATTTT | CASGPSGEGGDTQYF
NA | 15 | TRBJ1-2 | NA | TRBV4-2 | TGTGCCAGCAGCCAAGAGGAACGTCAGGGGTATGGCTACACCTTC | CASSQEERQGYGYTF
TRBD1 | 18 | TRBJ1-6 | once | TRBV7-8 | TGTGCCAGCAGCTTAGAGGGGACAGGAAGCTCCTATAATTCACCCCTCCACTTT | CASSLEGTGSSYNSPLHF
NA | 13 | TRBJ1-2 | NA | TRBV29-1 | TGCAGCGTTGACAACCAGGGGATCTATGGCTACACCTTC | CSVDNQGIYGYTF
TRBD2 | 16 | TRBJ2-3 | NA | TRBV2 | TGTGCCAGCAGTGAAGGTGCGGGAGGGCCGATAGATACGCAGTATTTT | CASSEGAGGPIDTQYF
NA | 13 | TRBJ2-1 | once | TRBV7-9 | TGTGCCAGCAGCTTTTTCGAGTTGGATGAGCAGTTCTTC | CASSFFELDEQFF
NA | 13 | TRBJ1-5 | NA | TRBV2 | TGTGCCAGCCGCTGGTCAGCCTCAGGACCCCAGCATTTT | CASRWSASGPQHF
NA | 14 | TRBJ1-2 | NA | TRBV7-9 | TGTTCCAGCAGCTTAGAAGGGGGGGCGGAAGGCTACACCTTC | CSSSLEGGAEGYTF
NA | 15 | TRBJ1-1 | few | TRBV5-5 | TGTGCCAGCAGCTTGCTACAGGGCCCGCTGACTGAAGCTTTCTTT | CASSLLQGPLTEAFF
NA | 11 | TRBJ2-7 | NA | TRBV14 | TGTGCCAGCAGCACCAGCTACGAGCAGTACTTC | CASSTSYEQYF
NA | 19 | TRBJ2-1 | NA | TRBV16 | TGTGCCAGCAGCCAAAGGCGGGGAAGAGGGGCGCGGGAAGGCAATGAGCAGTTCTTC | CASSQRRGRGAREGNEQFF
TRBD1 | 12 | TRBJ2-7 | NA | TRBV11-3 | TGTGCCAGCAGCGAACAGGGGCGCGAGCAGTACTTC | CASSEQGREQYF
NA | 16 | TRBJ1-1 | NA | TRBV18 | TGTGCCAGCTCACCTTTGTTCGGTGGCGGGCGCTCTGAAGCTTTCTTT | CASSPLFGGGRSEAFF
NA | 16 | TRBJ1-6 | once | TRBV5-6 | TGTGCCAGCAGCTCCGGGGGGAGCTCCTATAATTCACCCCTCCACTTT | CASSSGGSSYNSPLHF
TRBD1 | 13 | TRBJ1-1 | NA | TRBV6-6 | TGTGCCAGCGAGGGACAGAAGAACACTGAAGCTTTCTTT | CASEGQKNTEAFF
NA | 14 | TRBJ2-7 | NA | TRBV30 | TGTGCCTGGAGTCCCACAGGGAATTGGTACGAGCAGTACTTC | CAWSPTGNWYEQYF
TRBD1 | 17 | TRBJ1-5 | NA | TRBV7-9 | TGTGCCAGCAGCTTAGTTACGGGACAGGCTCTCAATCAGCCCCAGCATTTT | CASSLVTGQALNQPQHF
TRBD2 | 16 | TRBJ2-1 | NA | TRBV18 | TGTGCCAGCTCAGCCGGGGAGGGCTATGGAGACAATGAGCAGTTCTTC | CASSAGEGYGDNEQFF
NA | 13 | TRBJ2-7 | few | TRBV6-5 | TGTGCCAGCAGTTACGACAGCTCCTACGAGCAGTACTTC | CASSYDSSYEQYF
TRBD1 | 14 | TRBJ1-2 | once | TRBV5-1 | TGCGCCAGCAGCCAGGGACAGGCTGCCTATGGCTACACCTTC | CASSQGQAAYGYTF
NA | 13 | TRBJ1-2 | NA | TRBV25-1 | TGTGCCTACACAGGACAGAGCATATATGGCTACACCTTC | CAYTGQSIYGYTF
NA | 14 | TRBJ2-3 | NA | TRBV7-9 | TGTGCCAGCAGCTTAGAGCCGTTGTCAGATACGCAGTATTTT | CASSLEPLSDTQYF
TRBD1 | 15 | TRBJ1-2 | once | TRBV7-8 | TGTGCCAGCAGCGCTCCCCGGACAGGGGGGGGTGGCTACACCTTC | CASSAPRTGGGGYTF
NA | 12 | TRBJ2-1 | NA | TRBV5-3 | TGTGCCAGAAGGGTCAGCGGTTTTGAGCAGTTCTTC | CARRVSGFEQFF
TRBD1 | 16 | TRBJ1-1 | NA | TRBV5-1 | TGCGCCAGCAGCTTGCCTCTAGGACAGGCGGGCACTGAAGCTTTCTTT | CASSLPLGQAGTEAFF
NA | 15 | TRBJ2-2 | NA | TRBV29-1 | TGCAGCGTTGTAGCCGCAGGGTCGGCGACCGGGGAGCTGTTTTTT | CSVVAAGSATGELFF
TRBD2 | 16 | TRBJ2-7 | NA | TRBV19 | TGTGCCAGTAGTCCCGGGACTAGCGGGTACTCCTACGAGCAGTACTTC | CASSPGTSGYSYEQYF
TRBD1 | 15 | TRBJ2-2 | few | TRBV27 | TGTGCCAGCAGTCACAGGGGAATCGCCACCGGGGAGCTGTTTTTT | CASSHRGIATGELFF
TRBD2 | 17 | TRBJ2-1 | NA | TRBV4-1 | TGCGCCAGCAGCCAAGAGGGTTTTGCGGGAGGGAACAATGAGCAGTTCTTC | CASSQEGFAGGNNEQFF
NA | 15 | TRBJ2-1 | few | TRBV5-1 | TGCGCCAGCAGACTTGGACAGTACTCCTACAATGAGCAGTTCTTC | CASRLGQYSYNEQFF
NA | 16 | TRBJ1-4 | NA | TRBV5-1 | TGCGCCAGCAGCTTGGGGGCAGCCTTGACTAATGAAAAACTGTTTTTT | CASSLGAALTNEKLFF
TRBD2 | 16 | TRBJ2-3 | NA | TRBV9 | TGTGCCAGCAGCGTAGCTAGCGGGAGTCCGGCAGATACGCAGTATTTT | CASSVASGSPADTQYF